The sequence of this T cell receptor beta chain was determined in a study of shared clonotypes between healthy human individuals. Background on the study: Per donor, CD8 memory used one plate, CD8 naive used two, CD4 memory used three and CD4 naive used three.

Points on this clone: Its antigen is as yet unknown.

Findings of the study overall: Naive subsets typically showed greater estimated richness than memory subsets. A reduction in generation probabilities was seen for non-shared clonotypes relative to those shared by all four donors.

Germline trimming cut 6 bases from V and 4 bases from J; bases unmatched to any gene: 11. The CDR3 covers 16 residues. CDR1 SNHLY and CDR2 FYNNEI come from the germline V gene. Positive CCR7 selection of CD45RO-negative cells yielded the naive CD8 cells, and terminally differentiated effector memory CD45RA+ cells were excluded. Samples underwent the assay at deep level. The table came from immunoSEQ multiplex PCR; TCRdb's copy has only in-frame clones and leaves some out. The repertoire holds roughly 2,000,000 clones, 80% to 95% seen once, with 1.5% to 2% in the top ten. This clonotype was sampled from a man between 18 and 35 years old in good health. Some clones in this sample may be carry-over from other donors' samples. Sequenced: naive CD8+ T cells from PBMCs. This chain uses TRBV2 with TRBJ2-2; 7 bases line up with TRBD1. The CDR3 sequence is CASSDPGQSFTGELFF. The CDR3 nucleotides are TGTGCCAGCAGCGATCCGGGACAGAGTTTCACCGGGGAGCTGTTTTTT.